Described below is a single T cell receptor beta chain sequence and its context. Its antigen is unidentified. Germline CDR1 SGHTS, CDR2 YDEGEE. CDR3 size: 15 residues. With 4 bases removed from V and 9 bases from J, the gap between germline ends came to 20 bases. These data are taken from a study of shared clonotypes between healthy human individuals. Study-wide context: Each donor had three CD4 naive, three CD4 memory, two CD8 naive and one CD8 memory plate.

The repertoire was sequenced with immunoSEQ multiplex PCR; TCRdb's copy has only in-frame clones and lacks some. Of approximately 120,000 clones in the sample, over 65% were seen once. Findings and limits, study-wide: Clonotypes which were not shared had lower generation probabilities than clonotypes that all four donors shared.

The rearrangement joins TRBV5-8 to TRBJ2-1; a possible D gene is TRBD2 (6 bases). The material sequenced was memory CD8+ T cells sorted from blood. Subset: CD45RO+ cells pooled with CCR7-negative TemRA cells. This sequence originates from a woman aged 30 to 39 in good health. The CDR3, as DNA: TGTGCCAGCAGCCCGCCCTGGGCGGGATCGGGTGAGCAGTTCTTC. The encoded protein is CASSPPWAGSGEQFF.